Each of the 21 T cell receptor beta chains below was sequenced from the same sample in a study of blood T cell repertoires in COVID-19. Assay: immunoSEQ multiplex PCR; the TCRdb copy retains only in-frame clones and omits some. Altogether approximately 140,000 clones are present, 85% to 90% being singletons, with the ten largest covering roughly an eighth. Specimen: peripheral blood. All receptors derive from a young man with COVID-19, enrolled during active disease.

The rearrangement uses TRBV5-4 and TRBJ2-1, with 9 positions matching TRBD2. CDR3 length: 14 amino acids. J was trimmed by 4 bases and V by 3 bases; bases with no gene match: 2. CDR1 and CDR2 from the germline V gene are SGHNT and YYREEE (reference sequence). The CDR3 DNA reads TGTGCCAGCAGCTCTAGCGGGGCATACAATGAGCAGTTCTTC. Residues: CASSSSGAYNEQFF. Drawing the rest from reference TRBV5-4 and TRBJ2-1, the complete variable domain is ETGVTQSPTHLIKTRGQQVTLRCSSQSGHNTVSWYQQALGQGPQFIFQYYREEENGRGNFPPRFSGLQFPNYSSELNVNALELDDSALYLCASSSSGAYNEQFFGPGTRLTVL.

Notes on this clone: The junction shows a germline mismatch at one end, possibly a read error. The chain carries TRBV7-8 and TRBJ1-4; possibly TRBD1 for D (6 bases). In germline, CDR1 is SGHVS, CDR2 FQNEAQ. The CDR3 has 14 amino acids. CDR3 coding DNA: TGTGCCAGCAGGTCCCAGGGGATCGGAGAAAAACTGCTTTTT. Protein: CASRSQGIGEKLLF.

The chain joins TRBV28 to TRBJ1-1; D is possibly TRBD1 (5 bases). This CDR3 has 15 amino acids. Trimming removed 6 bases at V and 0 bases at J, with 14 bases between. Germline-derived CDR1 and CDR2 are MDHEN and SYDVKM. The CDR3 DNA is TGTGCCAGCAGCCGCGGGGGGATATTGAACACTGAAGCTTTCTTT. Translation: CASSRGGILNTEAFF.

CDR3 loop: CASSVLAGGTGELFF. For the CDR3, the DNA is TGTGCCAGCAGCGTACTAGCGGGGGGAACCGGGGAGCTGTTTTTT. The V call is TRBV9, the J call TRBJ2-2, with TRBD2 matching over 11 bases. The CDR3 covers 15 residues. Germline V lookup: CDR1 SGDLS, CDR2 YYNGEE. Losses at the gene ends were 1 base for V and 5 bases for J; bases not matched to a gene: 1.

V gene TRBV30 combines with J gene TRBJ1-4; no definite D call. The V gene's germline CDR1 is GTSNPN and CDR2 SVGIG (reference sequence). The CDR3 is made up of 12 amino acids. Trimming took 0 bases from V and 8 from J, leaving 7 bases between them. CDR3 in amino acids: CAWSVLREKLFF. As DNA, the CDR3 is TGTGCCTGGAGTGTACTTCGGGAAAAACTGTTTTTT.

The gene calls are TRBV4-1 and TRBJ1-5; D may be TRBD1 (6 bases). V lost 4 bases to trimming and J lost 6 bases, with 16 bases between them. The germline gives CDR1 MGHRA, CDR2 YSYEKL. This CDR3 is 15 amino acids long. CDR3 region: CASSPRQVIIQPQHF. The DNA for the CDR3 is TGCGCCAGCAGCCCGAGACAGGTTATAATTCAGCCCCAGCATTTT.

The chain is built from TRBV5-1 and TRBJ2-7; 11 bases fit TRBD1. CDR1 is SGHRS and CDR2 is YFSETQ in the germline V gene. The CDR3 is 16 residues long. The V segment lost 0 bases and the J segment 3 bases; nucleotides outside the gene matches: 5. The CDR3 protein is CASSLAGQGAFYEQYF. The DNA for the CDR3 is TGCGCCAGCAGCTTGGCCGGACAGGGGGCCTTCTACGAGCAGTACTTC.

The chain employs TRBV3-1 (or the pseudogene TRBV3-2) and TRBJ2-7; 8 positions match TRBD2. V was pared by 0 bases and J by 7 bases, with 11 bases of the junction left unmatched. Germline assignment: CDR1 LGHDT and CDR2 YNNKEL (reference sequence). The CDR3 runs to 16 residues. Here the CDR3 reads CASSQEEVSGTGEQYF. The CDR3 nucleotides read TGTGCCAGCAGCCAAGAGGAAGTTAGCGGGACGGGAGAGCAGTACTTC.

The rearrangement links TRBV15 to TRBJ2-7; TRBD1 matches at 7 bases. The CDR3 extends over 16 amino acids. V shed 5 bases, J shed 0 bases, and the junction held 10 bases outside the gene matches. Looked up from germline, CDR1 is LNHNV and CDR2 is YYDKDF (reference sequence). The CDR3 coding sequence is TGTGCCACCAGCCCTGCTCAGGGGGAGCTCTCCTACGAGCAGTACTTC. Its protein product is CATSPAQGELSYEQYF.

The chain uses TRBV6-4 and TRBJ2-1, with 7 nucleotides matching TRBD2. CDR1 MRHNA and CDR2 SNTAGT come from the germline V gene. The CDR3 totals 15 residues. V was pared by 5 bases and J by 6 bases, with 10 bases of the junction left unmatched. The CDR3 protein is CASSPQRDRGNEQFF. In DNA form, the CDR3 reads TGTGCCAGCAGTCCTCAGCGGGACCGGGGCAATGAGCAGTTCTTC.

The chain carries TRBV6-2 or TRBV6-3 and TRBJ2-7; 7 nucleotides line up with TRBD2. This CDR3 contains 14 residues. Germline V gives CDR1 MNHEY, CDR2 SVGEGT. With V trimmed by 5 bases and J by 0 bases, 4 bases remained unmatched. In DNA, the CDR3 is TGTGCCAGCAGTCGGACTAGTGGCTCCTACGAGCAGTACTTC. Its protein product is CASSRTSGSYEQYF.

A few counts support this clone. V is TRBV11-2 and J is TRBJ2-7; a possible D gene is TRBD1 (5 bases). CDR1 is SGHAT, CDR2 FQNNGV, per germline. The CDR3 has 12 residues. V was cut by 5 bases and J by 3 bases, with 8 bases left in between. The CDR3 spells CASSPQGYEQYF. For the CDR3, the DNA is TGTGCCAGCAGCCCCCAGGGCTACGAGCAGTACTTC.

The J gene is TRBJ2-3, the V gene TRBV28; D gene ambiguous. CDR3 length: 11 residues. CDR1 is MDHEN and CDR2 is SYDVKM in the germline V gene. V lost 5 bases, J lost 2 bases, and 2 bases lay in between. The CDR3 sequence: CASSHTDTQYF. The CDR3 nucleotides read TGTGCCAGCAGTCACACAGATACGCAGTATTTT. The full variable domain, with the rest looked up from reference TRBV28 and TRBJ2-3, is DVKVTQSSRYLVKRTGEKVFLECVQDMDHENMFWYRQDPGLGLRLIYFSYDVKMKEKGDIPEGYSVSREKKERFSLILESASTNQTSMYLCASSHTDTQYFGPGTRLTVL.

This clone was recorded only once. The chain uses TRBV3-1 (or the pseudogene TRBV3-2) and TRBJ2-5, with 10 bases identical to TRBD1. The CDR3 spans 15 residues. Losses at the gene ends were 4 bases for V and 6 bases for J; bases not matched to a gene: 8. Germline V CDR1 and CDR2: LGHDT, YNNKEL (reference sequence). The CDR3 bases are TGTGCCAGCAGCCCTCTAGGACAGGGGGGAAAGACCCAGTACTTC. Its translation is CASSPLGQGGKTQYF.

This chain links TRBV3-1 (or the pseudogene TRBV3-2) with TRBJ2-6, with D possibly matching TRBD1 (6 bases). Germline CDR1 reads LGHDT; CDR2 reads YNNKEL (reference sequence). V shed 3 bases and J shed 0 bases, with 21 bases lying between them. This CDR3 is 20 amino acids long. Here the CDR3 reads CASSQKRFYTQGSGANVLTF. The DNA of the CDR3 is TGTGCCAGCAGCCAGAAAAGGTTCTATACACAGGGCTCTGGGGCCAACGTCCTGACTTTC.

The rearrangement links TRBV28 to TRBJ1-2; D is uncertain. The length of the CDR3 is 14 residues. Between the trimmed V and J ends, which lost 7 bases and 5 bases, there was a span of 17 bases. From germline, CDR1 is MDHEN and CDR2 SYDVKM. As DNA, the CDR3 is TGTGCCAGCACAGACCGGGTTACCCTTTATGGCTACACCTTC. The encoded protein is CASTDRVTLYGYTF.

The chain has TRBV18 and TRBJ2-3; 10 bases match TRBD2. CDR3 length: 17 amino acids. The germline gives CDR1 KGHSH, CDR2 LQKENI. The V segment lost 3 bases and the J segment 1 base; nucleotides outside the gene matches: 7. CDR3 nucleotide sequence: TGTGCCAGCTCACCGATCCGAGCGGGAGGGGGCACAGATACGCAGTATTTT. Translated, it gives CASSPIRAGGGTDTQYF.

The chain employs TRBV9 and TRBJ1-1, with 11 bases aligning to TRBD1. Looked up from germline, CDR1 is SGDLS and CDR2 is YYNGEE. V lost 2 bases and J lost 4; bases outside the gene matches: 4. CDR3 length: 15 amino acids. This CDR3 is CASSVLGQGVTEAFF. The CDR3 DNA sequence: TGTGCCAGCAGCGTCCTGGGACAGGGGGTCACTGAAGCTTTCTTT.

The chain recombines TRBV11-3 with TRBJ2-1, with 8 bases aligning to TRBD2. Germline V lookup: CDR1 SGHNT, CDR2 YENEEA. V dropped 5 bases and J dropped 1; count of bases not matched to a gene: 10. This CDR3 has 17 residues. CDR3 loop: CASSQSPGGGSYNEQFF. The CDR3 region has the DNA TGTGCCAGCAGCCAGAGCCCCGGGGGGGGGTCCTACAATGAGCAGTTCTTC.

The V call is TRBV19, the J call TRBJ1-5; TRBD1 agrees at 7 bases. Germline CDR1 is LNHDA and CDR2 is SQIVND (reference sequence). V shed 10 bases, J shed 7 bases, and the junction held 10 bases outside the gene matches. This CDR3 comprises 13 residues. In DNA form, the CDR3 reads TGTGCCACCGGTGGACAGGTACGACAGCCCCAGCATTTT. Its protein product is CATGGQVRQPQHF.

The chain couples TRBV19 to TRBJ2-1; 11 nucleotides agree with TRBD2. The CDR3 length is 16 residues. J was trimmed by 2 bases and V by 5 bases; bases with no gene match: 5. From germline, CDR1 is LNHDA and CDR2 SQIVND (reference sequence). CDR3 loop: CASSPIAGGPYNEQFF. CDR3 DNA: TGTGCCAGTAGTCCTATAGCGGGAGGGCCCTACAATGAGCAGTTCTTC.